Presented here are 28 T cell receptor beta chains from one specimen sequenced in a study of T cell repertoires in cytomegalovirus infection. TCRdb itself ran the reads through MiXCR, one entry per CDR3 protein. The data hold over 150,000 distinct CDR3 sequences, with 17% observed a single time. Material: CD8+ T cells from PBMCs. These receptors all stem from a human donor in good health (CMV status not recorded). Some clones in this sample may be carry-over from other donors' samples.

Only a few counts were recorded for this clonotype. The chain has TRBV27 and TRBJ2-2; D is perhaps TRBD1 (6 bases). The germline V gene has CDR1 MNHEY and CDR2 SMNVEV (reference sequence). The CDR3 length is 17 residues. V was trimmed by 6 bases and J by 1 base, leaving 18 bases between them. CDR3 nucleotide sequence: TGTGCCAGCAGCCGAAACGGACAGATTGTGAACACCGGGGAGCTGTTTTTT. This sequence encodes CASSRNGQIVNTGELFF.

This clonotype was recorded at least ten times. The chain has TRBV7-9 and TRBJ2-1; 7 bases match TRBD1. V lost 4 bases and J lost 3; bases outside the gene matches: 9. CDR1 and CDR2 from the germline V gene are SEHNR and FQNEAQ (reference sequence). The CDR3 is 16 amino acids. The CDR3 loop is CASSSVEGAGYNEQFF. DNA of the CDR3: TGTGCCAGCAGCTCTGTAGAGGGGGCAGGCTACAATGAGCAGTTCTTC.

This chain uses TRBV7-8 with TRBJ2-4, with 8 bases fitting TRBD1. This CDR3 contains 16 residues. From germline, CDR1 is SGHVS and CDR2 FQNEAQ. V shed 5 bases, J shed 1 base, and the junction held 7 bases outside the gene matches. DNA of the CDR3: TGTGCCAGCAGCACCCGACAGGGGCTGGCCAAAAACATTCAGTACTTC. Amino acid sequence: CASSTRQGLAKNIQYF. Full variable domain (rest looked up from reference TRBV7-8 and TRBJ2-4): GAGVSQSPRYKVAKRGQDVALRCDPISGHVSLFWYQQALGQGPEFLTYFQNEAQLDKSGLPSDRFFAERPEGSVSTLKIQRTQQEDSAVYLCASSTRQGLAKNIQYFGAGTRLSVL.

This sequence joins TRBV28 and TRBJ1-1, with D possibly being TRBD1 (5 bases). V was trimmed by 10 bases and J by 2 bases, leaving 17 bases between them. Germline values: CDR1 MDHEN, CDR2 SYDVKM. This CDR3 has 14 residues. This CDR3 is CATQKGGGNTEAFF. The CDR3 nucleotides are TGTGCCACCCAAAAGGGTGGGGGAAACACTGAAGCTTTCTTT.

This clonotype showed up just a few times. At one boundary the junction diverges from the germline segment, which might be a read error. This chain connects TRBV7-2 to TRBJ2-3; 12 bases fit TRBD2. The germline gives CDR1 SGHTA, CDR2 FQGNSA. The CDR3 runs to 12 residues. DNA for the CDR3: TGTGCCAGCAGCTTAGGGACTAGCGGGGTTGACTTT. Protein product: CASSLGTSGVDF.

In its sample, this clonotype was seen a few times. The chain carries TRBV5-6 and TRBJ2-3, with unresolved D. Trimming cost V 4 bases and J 1 base, with 7 bases left between them. Per the germline V gene, CDR1 is SGHDT and CDR2 is YYEEEE. This CDR3 comprises 13 residues. The CDR3 DNA reads as TGTGCCAGCAGCCCTTCTGGCACAGATACGCAGTATTTT. Translating gives CASSPSGTDTQYF. Supplemented by reference TRBV5-6 and TRBJ2-3, the full variable domain reads DAGVTQSPTHLIKTRGQQVTLRCSPKSGHDTVSWYQQALGQGPQFIFQYYEEEERQRGNFPDRFSGHQFPNYSSELNVNALLLGDSALYLCASSPSGTDTQYFGPGTRLTVL.

This clonotype turned up a few times. The genes are TRBV28 and TRBJ1-6; D is uncertain. The germline V gene has CDR1 MDHEN and CDR2 SYDVKM. V was cut by 6 bases and J by 0 bases, with 9 bases left in between. The CDR3 extends over 15 amino acids. The CDR3 is CASSTGSSYNSPLHF. As DNA, the CDR3 is TGTGCCAGCAGCACGGGGAGCTCCTATAATTCACCCCTCCACTTT. The whole variable domain, filled in from reference TRBV28 and TRBJ1-6, reads DVKVTQSSRYLVKRTGEKVFLECVQDMDHENMFWYRQDPGLGLRLIYFSYDVKMKEKGDIPEGYSVSREKKERFSLILESASTNQTSMYLCASSTGSSYNSPLHFGNGTRLTVT.

This clonotype came up a few times. The rearrangement uses TRBV7-9 and TRBJ1-1, with D unresolved. The V gene lost 6 bases and the J gene lost 7 bases, with 9 bases spanning the gap. Germline lookup yields CDR1 SEHNR and CDR2 FQNEAQ (reference sequence). The CDR3 consists of 11 residues. The CDR3 nucleotides are TGTGCCAGCAGTCTGGACGGTGAAGCTTTCTTT. Protein sequence: CASSLDGEAFF.

This clonotype has only a few counts. The genes are TRBV7-2 and TRBJ1-2; the D is unclear. Trimming shortened V by 5 bases and J by 7 bases, and 11 bases separated the two germline ends. Germline-derived CDR1 and CDR2 are SGHTA and FQGNSA. The CDR3 contains 12 residues. CDR3 amino acids: CASSPRTVGYTF. The CDR3 nucleotides read TGTGCCAGCAGCCCTCGGACTGTTGGCTACACCTTC.

In this sample, this clonotype turned up a few times. Here the CDR3 reads CASSLGWTRSFF. The CDR3 nucleotides are TGTGCCAGCAGTCTGGGGTGGACCCGGTCTTTCTTT. This chain joins TRBV12-3 or TRBV12-4 and TRBJ1-1; D is undetermined. The germline V and J ends were trimmed by 5 bases and 12 bases, with 16 bases remaining between them. This CDR3 contains 12 residues.

This clonotype was recorded once. This sequence joins TRBV29-1 and TRBJ1-1; 7 nucleotides agree with TRBD1. The CDR3 has 16 residues. The V gene end was trimmed by 6 bases and the J gene end by 6 bases; junction bases not matched to a gene: 19. CDR1 is SQVTM, CDR2 ANQGSEA, per germline. CDR3 in amino acids: CSVGPGGTAISAEAFF. CDR3 nucleotide sequence: TGCAGCGTCGGGCCCGGGGGGACAGCCATCTCCGCTGAAGCTTTCTTT.

This rearrangement joins TRBV20-1 to TRBJ1-5, with D possibly being TRBD1 (5 bases). From germline, CDR1 is DFQATT and CDR2 SNEGSKA (reference sequence). This CDR3 is 16 amino acids long. Trimming stripped 2 bases from V and 7 bases from J, with 21 bases between. The CDR3 DNA sequence: TGCAGTGCTAGAATAATCCCCAGGGTAGTTGAACAGCCCCAGCATTTT. Its translation is CSARIIPRVVEQPQHF.

The chain couples TRBV29-1 to TRBJ2-7; either TRBD1 or TRBD2 may fit D (5 bases each). Trimming cost V 6 bases and J 4 bases, with 13 bases left between them. In germline, CDR1 is SQVTM, CDR2 ANQGSEA. The CDR3 sequence is 12 residues long. The CDR3 bases are TGCAGCGTCCAGGGAGCGAAGTACGAGCAGTACTTC. Protein: CSVQGAKYEQYF.

This clonotype turned up a few times. The rearrangement links TRBV4-2 to TRBJ2-5, with TRBD2 identical over 7 bases. Germline V lookup: CDR1 LGHNA, CDR2 YNFKEQ. Trimming at V came to 0 bases and at J to 4 bases, leaving 20 bases not matched to a gene. The CDR3 length is 20 residues. CDR3 nucleotide sequence: TGTGCCAGCAGCCAAGAAGGCGGGGAGGGAGAGGTCGTTTTACCAGAGACCCAGTACTTC. Protein product: CASSQEGGEGEVVLPETQYF.

V usage is TRBV4-3 and J usage is TRBJ2-7; no clear D. Deletions cut 3 bases from V and 0 bases from J, with 12 bases between. The CDR3 is 15 residues long. Per the germline V gene, CDR1 is LGHNA and CDR2 is YSLEER. CDR3 loop: CASSQSDFFSYEQYF. CDR3 bases: TGCGCCAGCAGCCAGAGTGACTTCTTCTCCTACGAGCAGTACTTC.

The gene calls are TRBV20-1 and TRBJ2-7; D is ambiguous. The V end was cut by 0 bases, the J end by 4 bases, with 19 bases between. The V gene's germline CDR1 is DFQATT and CDR2 SNEGSKA (reference sequence). This CDR3 is 16 amino acids long. The CDR3 nucleotides read TGCAGTGCTAGAGATCTCAACAGCCTCGTCAGATACGAGCAGTACTTC. This sequence encodes CSARDLNSLVRYEQYF.

This clonotype was seen only a few times. This chain joins TRBV4-3 and TRBJ2-1; unclear D gene. V lost 0 bases to trimming and J lost 1 base, with 13 bases between them. The germline gives CDR1 LGHNA, CDR2 YSLEER. This CDR3 has 17 residues. CDR3 loop: CASSQEYPSRSYNEQFF. For the CDR3, the DNA is TGCGCCAGCAGCCAAGAGTATCCGTCGAGGTCCTACAATGAGCAGTTCTTC.

This chain links TRBV6-2 or TRBV6-3 with TRBJ1-5, with a weak D call TRBD1 (6 bases). V was shortened by 2 bases and J by 0 bases, with 11 bases between the two germline ends. CDR1 is MNHEY, CDR2 SVGEGT, per germline. This CDR3 is built from 16 residues. The CDR3 DNA is TGTGCCAGCAGTTACCCGACAGGTCATAGCAATCAGCCCCAGCATTTT. It translates to CASSYPTGHSNQPQHF.

This clonotype appeared a few times. The V gene is TRBV20-1, the J gene TRBJ1-1; the match to TRBD1 covers 8 bases. With 5 bases clipped from V and 1 base from J, the junction kept 6 bases outside the gene matches. The CDR3 runs to 14 residues. Germline CDR1 DFQATT, CDR2 SNEGSKA (reference sequence). CDR3 DNA: TGCAGTGCTGGGGACAGGAATCCGAACACTGAAGCTTTCTTT. This codes for CSAGDRNPNTEAFF.

This clonotype was found a few times. The V call is TRBV9, the J call TRBJ1-5; a possible D gene is TRBD1 (6 bases). V was clipped by 3 bases and J by 2 bases, with 12 bases between them. Germline lookup yields CDR1 SGDLS and CDR2 YYNGEE. This CDR3 comprises 15 residues. CDR3 loop: CASSETGLGNQPQHF. CDR3 nucleotide sequence: TGTGCCAGCAGCGAGACAGGTCTAGGCAATCAGCCCCAGCATTTT. Using reference TRBV9 and TRBJ1-5 for the parts outside the CDR3, the full variable domain is DSGVTQTPKHLITATGQRVTLRCSPRSGDLSVYWYQQSLDQGLQFLIQYYNGEERAKGNILERFSAQQFPDLHSELNLSSLELGDSALYFCASSETGLGNQPQHFGDGTRLSIL.

V is TRBV7-9 and J is TRBJ1-2, with no clear D. Germline V gene data show CDR1 as SEHNR and CDR2 as FQNEAQ (reference sequence). Trimming took off 4 bases at V and 8 bases at J, with 14 bases between the two ends. The CDR3 consists of 13 residues. The CDR3 nucleotides are TGTGCCAGCAGCTCCCCAGGACCGGGAGGCTACACCTTC. It specifies CASSSPGPGGYTF. Full variable domain (rest looked up from reference TRBV7-9 and TRBJ1-2): DTGVSQNPRHKITKRGQNVTFRCDPISEHNRLYWYRQTLGQGPEFLTYFQNEAQLEKSRLLSDRFSAERPKGSFSTLEIQRTEQGDSAMYLCASSSPGPGGYTFGSGTRLTVV.

This clonotype was picked up a small number of times. The chain has TRBV7-9 and TRBJ1-1; D might be TRBD1 (6 bases). CDR3 length equals 14 residues. Looked up from germline, CDR1 is SEHNR and CDR2 is FQNEAQ (reference sequence). Trimming took 5 bases from V and 1 from J, leaving 11 bases between them. CDR3 bases: TGTGCCAGCAGCGCCTGGACAGAGAACACTGAAGCTTTCTTT. It specifies CASSAWTENTEAFF.

The CDR3 DNA reads as TGTGCCAGCAGCTTAGGGTGGGGGGCCCCCCACGCTAACTATGGCTACACCTTC. This translates into CASSLGWGAPHANYGYTF. The rearrangement uses TRBV11-1 and TRBJ1-2; D may be TRBD1 (6 bases). There are 18 residues in the CDR3. The germline V gene encodes CDR1 SGHAT and CDR2 FQDESV (reference sequence). Trimming stripped 1 base from V and 0 bases from J, with 18 bases between. The full variable domain, completed using reference TRBV11-1 and TRBJ1-2, is EAEVAQSPRYKITEKSQAVAFWCDPISGHATLYWYRQILGQGPELLVQFQDESVVDDSQLPKDRFSAERLKGVDSTLKIQPAELGDSAMYLCASSLGWGAPHANYGYTFGSGTRLTVV.

This clonotype was observed once. This rearrangement joins TRBV5-1 to TRBJ2-1; D call uncertain. Germline V gene sequence: CDR1 SGHRS, CDR2 YFSETQ. The length of the CDR3 is 12 residues. V lost 6 bases to trimming and J lost 8 bases, with 12 bases between them. The CDR3 DNA follows: TGCGCCAGCAAAAATTCCGCATATGAGCAGTTCTTC. Translating gives CASKNSAYEQFF.

The chain uses TRBV24-1 and TRBJ2-6, with 8 bases matching TRBD1. Trimming at V came to 9 bases and at J to 4 bases, leaving 1 base not matched to a gene. CDR1 is KGHDR, CDR2 SFDVKD, per germline. The CDR3 is made up of 13 amino acids. CDR3 amino acids: CATQGAGANVLTF. In nucleotides, the CDR3 is TGTGCCACCCAGGGGGCCGGGGCCAACGTCCTGACTTTC.

This chain uses TRBV6-5 with TRBJ1-1, with TRBD1 matching over 8 bases. The CDR3 contains 11 residues. Germline CDR1 reads MNHEY; CDR2 reads SVGAGI. The ends lost 5 bases at V and 12 bases at J; junction bases unmatched: 5. The CDR3 region is CASSQTGVSFF. CDR3 DNA sequence: TGTGCCAGCAGTCAGACAGGGGTCTCTTTCTTT.

The gene calls are TRBV6-2 or TRBV6-3 and TRBJ2-7, with a tentative D call TRBD2 (5 bases). Trimming left V 6 bases short and J 0 bases short, with 18 bases between. This CDR3 spans 16 amino acids. Germline V lookup: CDR1 MNHEY, CDR2 SVGEGT. As DNA, the CDR3 is TGTGCCAGCAGATCCGTGGTAGAGGGTTTCTCCTACGAGCAGTACTTC. Protein sequence: CASRSVVEGFSYEQYF.

In its sample, this clonotype was seen a few times. V gene TRBV9 combines with J gene TRBJ2-3; D may be TRBD1 or TRBD2 (5 bases each). In germline, CDR1 is SGDLS, CDR2 YYNGEE. Trimming took 8 bases from V and 8 from J, leaving 9 bases between them. The CDR3 covers 10 residues. CDR3 in DNA: TGTGCCAGTGGTGGGGGTACGCAGTATTTT. It translates to CASGGGTQYF.